The 19 T cell receptor beta chains below were found in one sample sequenced in a study of shared clonotypes between healthy human individuals. Repertoires were generated with immunoSEQ multiplex PCR, while TCRdb's copy carries only in-frame clones and drops some. Of under 650,000 clones listed, about 96% are singletons. Sequencing used naive CD4+ T cells sorted from blood. Subset given: CD45RA+ positively selected. The receptors originated from a woman in her twenties or thirties in good health.

The V call is TRBV27, the J call TRBJ2-5; 7 bases align to TRBD1. Per the germline V gene, CDR1 is MNHEY and CDR2 is SMNVEV (reference sequence). Trimming took 6 bases from V and 9 from J; bases not matched to a gene: 10. The CDR3 runs 13 residues. CDR3 loop: CASSSYDREAQYF. In DNA form, the CDR3 reads TGTGCCAGCAGCTCCTACGACAGGGAAGCCCAGTACTTC.

CDR3 sequence: CASSSGMNTEAFF. Here the CDR3 DNA reads TGTGCCAGCAGCTCAGGGATGAACACTGAAGCTTTCTTT. The V call is TRBV7-6, the J call TRBJ1-1, with a possible D match to TRBD1 (5 bases). Trimming removed 4 bases from V and 0 bases from J, with 6 bases in between. The germline V gene has CDR1 SGHVS and CDR2 FNYEAQ. The CDR3 totals 13 residues.

The chain carries TRBV7-9 and TRBJ2-1, with D uncertain. The CDR3 covers 10 residues. V gave up 5 bases and J gave up 6 bases, with 2 bases separating them. The V gene's germline CDR1 is SEHNR and CDR2 FQNEAQ (reference sequence). The CDR3 bases are TGTGCCAGCAGCCGCAATGAGCAGTTCTTC. Its translation: CASSRNEQFF.

This chain uses TRBV28 with TRBJ2-1, with D unclear. The CDR3 contains 16 residues. Trimming pared 4 bases from V and 4 bases from J, leaving 17 bases between. The germline CDR1 and CDR2 sequences are MDHEN and SYDVKM. The CDR3 protein is CASSSAGTPAYNEQFF. In nucleotides, the CDR3 is TGTGCCAGCAGTTCCGCCGGAACACCGGCATACAATGAGCAGTTCTTC.

The genes are TRBV5-1 and TRBJ1-1; D not certain. CDR1 and CDR2 from the germline V gene are SGHRS and YFSETQ. Trimming removed 4 bases at V and 1 base at J, with 14 bases between. This CDR3 is built from 15 residues. CDR3 bases: TGCGCCAGCAGCCAAGCCGACGGAGAGAACACTGAAGCTTTCTTT. Amino acids: CASSQADGENTEAFF.

The chain couples TRBV27 to TRBJ2-7, with D hard to call. The V gene's germline CDR1 is MNHEY and CDR2 SMNVEV (reference sequence). Trimming left V 10 bases short and J 5 bases short, with 39 bases between. The CDR3 totals 20 residues. Here the CDR3 reads CAIPTTDPIVTTKGNHEQYF. The CDR3 DNA is TGTGCCATCCCAACCACAGATCCCATAGTGACAACAAAGGGTAACCACGAGCAGTACTTC.

This clone was seen only once. The rearrangement joins TRBV27 to TRBJ2-7; 7 bases map to TRBD1. The CDR3 covers 14 residues. J gave up 0 bases and V 7 bases, and 6 bases lay outside the gene matches. Germline loops: CDR1 MNHEY, CDR2 SMNVEV (reference sequence). In DNA, the CDR3 is TGTGCCAGCAAAGGACAGGAATACTCCTACGAGCAGTACTTC. Translation: CASKGQEYSYEQYF.

CDR3: CASSQGIGSSGSYEQYF. DNA for the CDR3: TGCGCCAGCAGCCAAGGGATCGGGTCTAGCGGCTCCTACGAGCAGTACTTC. The chain is built from TRBV4-1 and TRBJ2-5, with 7 bases fitting TRBD2. The better agreement between TRBJ2-7 and the DNA end casts doubt on the J call. CDR1 MGHRA and CDR2 YSYEKL come from the germline V gene. CDR3 length equals 17 residues.

V is TRBV7-2 and J is TRBJ1-5; possibly TRBD1 for D (6 bases). Trimming shortened V by 1 base and J by 1 base, and 8 bases separated the two germline ends. CDR3 length: 15 residues. Germline CDR1 SGHTA, CDR2 FQGNSA. This chain's CDR3 is CASSLGGASNQPQHF. In DNA, the CDR3 is TGTGCCAGCAGCTTAGGGGGGGCCAGCAATCAGCCCCAGCATTTT.

J is TRBJ2-5 and V is TRBV5-1; maybe TRBD2 (5 bases). The last part of the DNA fits TRBJ2-7 better; the J call may be wrong. Germline assignment: CDR1 SGHRS and CDR2 YFSETQ. The CDR3 length is 13 residues. The CDR3 here is CASTTGSPYEQYF. The CDR3 nucleotides are TGCGCCAGCACCACGGGGTCCCCCTACGAGCAGTACTTC.

This chain connects TRBV29-1 to TRBJ2-2; possible D gene TRBD2, 6 bases. Per germline, CDR1 SQVTM and CDR2 ANQGSEA. The germline V and J ends were trimmed by 8 bases and 0 bases, with 13 bases remaining between them. This CDR3 comprises 14 residues. CDR3 DNA sequence: TGCAGCACCCAGGACTACGCGAACACCGGGGAGCTGTTTTTT. Its protein product is CSTQDYANTGELFF.

This chain connects TRBV29-1 to TRBJ1-1; no reliable D call. CDR3 length: 12 residues. The V end lost 4 bases, the J end lost 2 bases, and 8 bases lay between the germline ends. The V gene's germline CDR1 is SQVTM and CDR2 ANQGSEA. The CDR3 DNA follows: TGCAGCGTTGGGGCAGGAAACACTGAAGCTTTCTTT. It specifies CSVGAGNTEAFF.

The V call is TRBV4-1, the J call TRBJ1-1; D uncertain. In germline, CDR1 is MGHRA, CDR2 YSYEKL. V was shortened by 0 bases and J by 4 bases, with 9 bases between the two germline ends. The CDR3 sequence is 14 residues long. CDR3 nucleotide sequence: TGCGCCAGCAGCCAAGAAAGGTTGTCCACTGAAGCTTTCTTT. Translation: CASSQERLSTEAFF.

This clone was recorded only once. CDR3 coding DNA: TGTGCCAGCAGCTTGGGTGACAGATCAACTAATGAAAAACTGTTTTTT. Protein product: CASSLGDRSTNEKLFF. The V gene is TRBV5-6, the J gene TRBJ1-4; weak D call: TRBD1 (5 bases). The length of the CDR3 is 16 residues. Trimming removed 0 bases at V and 0 bases at J, with 9 bases between. Germline CDR1 is SGHDT and CDR2 is YYEEEE.

The chain combines TRBV2 with TRBJ2-3, with TRBD2 as a possible D gene (5 bases). V dropped 2 bases and J dropped 3 bases, with 12 bases sitting between them. Germline V CDR1 and CDR2: SNHLY, FYNNEI. This CDR3 contains 15 residues. CDR3 in DNA: TGTGCCAGCAGTGAATTTGGAGCGGTTACAGATACGCAGTATTTT. Its protein product is CASSEFGAVTDTQYF.

In nucleotides, the CDR3 is TGTGCCAGTAGTATATCGGTTAGGGATGGCTACACCTTC. Residues: CASSISVRDGYTF. The chain joins TRBV19 to TRBJ1-2; no firm D call. In germline, CDR1 is LNHDA, CDR2 SQIVND (reference sequence). Between the trimmed V and J ends, which lost 2 bases and 6 bases, there was a span of 10 bases. This CDR3 has 13 residues.

The gene calls are TRBV28 and TRBJ1-1; 10 bases fit TRBD1. J was trimmed by 5 bases and V by 5 bases; bases with no gene match: 5. Germline V CDR1 and CDR2: MDHEN, SYDVKM. The CDR3 has 14 residues. The CDR3 sequence is CASSPRTGGTEAFF. In DNA, the CDR3 is TGTGCCAGCAGTCCACGGACAGGGGGGACTGAAGCTTTCTTT.

The rearrangement uses TRBV5-5 and TRBJ1-2, with no clear D. The germline V and J ends were trimmed by 3 bases and 4 bases, with 13 bases remaining between them. Germline CDR1 is SGHKS and CDR2 is YYEKEE (reference sequence). This CDR3 is 14 amino acids long. For the CDR3, the DNA is TGTGCCAGCAGCTACCCGGGCCTCGGCTATGGCTACACCTTC. It codes for CASSYPGLGYGYTF. The full variable domain, in which reference TRBV5-5 and TRBJ1-2 provide the parts outside the CDR3, is DAGVTQSPTHLIKTRGQQVTLRCSPISGHKSVSWYQQVLGQGPQFIFQYYEKEERGRGNFPDRFSARQFPNYSSELNVNALLLGDSALYLCASSYPGLGYGYTFGSGTRLTVV.

The J gene is TRBJ1-1, the V gene TRBV6-5; D call uncertain. The CDR3 contains 13 residues. Looked up from germline, CDR1 is MNHEY and CDR2 is SVGAGI. V lost 3 bases to trimming and J lost 1 base, with 6 bases between them. The CDR3 nucleotides are TGTGCCAGCAGTTATTATAAGAACACTGAAGCTTTCTTT. As protein: CASSYYKNTEAFF.